This TCR beta chain was identified in a study of blood T cells in healthy people across ages. Study findings and constraints: TCR beta diversity, measured per million T cells, fell in a roughly linear way with age.

V was shortened by 7 bases and J by 7 bases, with 14 bases between the two germline ends. This CDR3 has 14 residues. Alongside a J-beta primer mix, a sample-barcoded 5' primer served in a second PCR lasting roughly 6 to 11 cycles. From the 5' RACE reads, TCRdb called clonotypes with MiXCR, one entry per CDR3 protein. The sample lists around 1,000,000 distinct CDR3 sequences, 25% occurring once. The people who gave samples were healthy Caucasians from Russia, aged about 6 to 100. Concerning this clonotype itself: Its specificity is not known.

A further study also used this sample, focusing on T cells of mothers and their children. From that study: Each mother yielded more than 9 million TCR beta CDR3 reads. Each child yielded a few million reads. The overlap seen between related mothers and children slightly exceeded that of unrelated pairs, though not significantly.

The receptor comes from a girl aged 2 to 10 in good health. Sequencing was performed on blood. This sequence joins TRBV12-3 or TRBV12-4 and TRBJ1-6, with D perhaps TRBD1 (5 bases). CDR3 sequence (DNA): TGTGCCAGCACAAAGGGGCTGGGGAATTCACCCCTCCACTTT. It specifies CASTKGLGNSPLHF.